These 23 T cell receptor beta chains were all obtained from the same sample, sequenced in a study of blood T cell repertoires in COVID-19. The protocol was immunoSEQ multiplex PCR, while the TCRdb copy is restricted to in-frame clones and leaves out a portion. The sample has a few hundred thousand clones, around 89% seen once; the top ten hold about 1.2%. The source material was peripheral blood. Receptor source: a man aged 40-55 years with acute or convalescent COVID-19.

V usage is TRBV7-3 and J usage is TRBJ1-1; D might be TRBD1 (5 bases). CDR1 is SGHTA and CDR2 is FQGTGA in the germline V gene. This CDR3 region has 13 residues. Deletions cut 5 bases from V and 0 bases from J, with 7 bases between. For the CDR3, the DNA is TGTGCCAGCAGCCAGGGAATGAACACTGAAGCTTTCTTT. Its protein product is CASSQGMNTEAFF. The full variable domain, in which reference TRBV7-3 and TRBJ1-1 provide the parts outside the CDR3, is GAGVSQTPSNKVTEKGKYVELRCDPISGHTALYWYRQSLGQGPEFLIYFQGTGAADDSGLPNDRFFAVRPEGSVSTLKIQRTERGDSAVYLCASSQGMNTEAFFGQGTRLTVV.

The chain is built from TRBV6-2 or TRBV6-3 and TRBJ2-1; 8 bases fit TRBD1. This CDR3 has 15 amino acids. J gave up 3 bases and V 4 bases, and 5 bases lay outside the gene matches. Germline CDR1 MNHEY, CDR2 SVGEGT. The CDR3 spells CASSSTGEGYNEQFF. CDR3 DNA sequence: TGTGCCAGCAGTTCGACAGGGGAAGGCTACAATGAGCAGTTCTTC.

DNA of the CDR3: TGTGCCAGCAGTGAACATTTTCGACAGGGCAATCAGCCCCAGCATTTT. It translates to CASSEHFRQGNQPQHF. J is TRBJ1-5 and V is TRBV2, with D perhaps TRBD1 (6 bases). With 2 bases removed from V and 2 bases from J, the gap between germline ends came to 13 bases. The length of the CDR3 is 16 residues. Germline V lookup: CDR1 SNHLY, CDR2 FYNNEI.

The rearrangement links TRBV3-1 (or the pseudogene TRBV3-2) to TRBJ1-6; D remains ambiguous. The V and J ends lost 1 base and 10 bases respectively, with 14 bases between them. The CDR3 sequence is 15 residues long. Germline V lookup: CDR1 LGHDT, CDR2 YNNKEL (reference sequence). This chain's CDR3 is CASSQGYSLRSPLHF. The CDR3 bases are TGTGCCAGCAGCCAAGGGTACAGTTTGCGATCACCCCTCCACTTT.

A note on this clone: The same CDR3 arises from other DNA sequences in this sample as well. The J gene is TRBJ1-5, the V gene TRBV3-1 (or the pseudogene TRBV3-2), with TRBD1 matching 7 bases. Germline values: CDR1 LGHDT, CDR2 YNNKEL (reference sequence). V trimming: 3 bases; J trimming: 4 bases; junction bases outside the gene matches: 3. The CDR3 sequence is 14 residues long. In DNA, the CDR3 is TGTGCCAGCAGCCATTCAGGGGGGAATCAGCCCCAGCATTTT. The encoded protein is CASSHSGGNQPQHF.

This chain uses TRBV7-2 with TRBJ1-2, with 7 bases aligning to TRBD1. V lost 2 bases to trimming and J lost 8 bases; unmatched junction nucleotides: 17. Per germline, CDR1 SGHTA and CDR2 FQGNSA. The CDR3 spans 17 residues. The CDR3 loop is CASSLMLVRAGGRGYTF. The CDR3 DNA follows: TGTGCCAGCAGCTTAATGCTCGTTAGGGCAGGGGGTAGGGGCTACACCTTC.

The CDR3 sequence: CASSLDIGETYEQYF. As DNA, the CDR3 is TGCGCCAGCAGCTTGGACATTGGGGAGACCTACGAGCAGTACTTC. The V call is TRBV5-1, the J call TRBJ2-7, with a possible D match to TRBD2 (5 bases). The V and J ends lost 0 bases and 2 bases respectively, with 12 bases between them. Germline V lookup: CDR1 SGHRS, CDR2 YFSETQ. This CDR3 comprises 15 residues.

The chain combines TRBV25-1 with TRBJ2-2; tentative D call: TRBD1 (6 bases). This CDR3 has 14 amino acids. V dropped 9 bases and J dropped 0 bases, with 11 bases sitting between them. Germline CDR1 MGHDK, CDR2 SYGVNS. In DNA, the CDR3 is TGTGCCAGACTGGGGGCCCCGAACACCGGGGAGCTGTTTTTT. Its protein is CARLGAPNTGELFF.

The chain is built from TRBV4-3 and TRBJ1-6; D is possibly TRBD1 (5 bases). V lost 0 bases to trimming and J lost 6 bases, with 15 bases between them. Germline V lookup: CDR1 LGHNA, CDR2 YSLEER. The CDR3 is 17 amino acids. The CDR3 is CASSQDIGAGLNSPLHF. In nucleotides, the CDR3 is TGCGCCAGCAGCCAAGATATAGGGGCAGGGCTTAATTCACCCCTCCACTTT.

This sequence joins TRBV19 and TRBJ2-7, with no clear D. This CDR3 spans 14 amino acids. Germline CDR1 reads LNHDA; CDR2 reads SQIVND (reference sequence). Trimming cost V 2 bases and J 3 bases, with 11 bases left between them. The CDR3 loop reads CASSIRVNLYEQYF. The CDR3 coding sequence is TGTGCCAGTAGTATACGGGTTAACCTCTACGAGCAGTACTTC.

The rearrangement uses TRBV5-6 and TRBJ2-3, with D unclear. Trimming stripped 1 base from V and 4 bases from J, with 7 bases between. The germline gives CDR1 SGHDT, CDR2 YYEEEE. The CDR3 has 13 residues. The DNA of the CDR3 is TGTGCCAGCAGCTTGAAGAGCGCAGATACGCAGTATTTT. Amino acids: CASSLKSADTQYF.

CDR3 residues: CASSRGQFEQYF. The CDR3 DNA is TGTGCCAGCAGCCGGGGACAGTTCGAGCAGTACTTC. This chain links TRBV7-9 with TRBJ2-7, with 7 bases aligning to TRBD1. Germline trimming cut 5 bases from V and 6 bases from J; bases unmatched to any gene: 4. Germline CDR1 reads SEHNR; CDR2 reads FQNEAQ (reference sequence). The CDR3 runs 12 residues. The full variable domain, in which reference TRBV7-9 and TRBJ2-7 provide the parts outside the CDR3, is DTGVSQNPRHKITKRGQNVTFRCDPISEHNRLYWYRQTLGQGPEFLTYFQNEAQLEKSRLLSDRFSAERPKGSFSTLEIQRTEQGDSAMYLCASSRGQFEQYFGPGTRLTVT.

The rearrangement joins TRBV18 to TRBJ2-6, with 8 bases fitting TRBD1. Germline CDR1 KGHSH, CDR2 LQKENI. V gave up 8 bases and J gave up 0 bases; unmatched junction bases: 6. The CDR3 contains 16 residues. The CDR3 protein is CASRGQGGSGANVLTF. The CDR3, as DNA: TGTGCCAGCCGAGGACAGGGTGGCTCTGGGGCCAACGTCCTGACTTTC.

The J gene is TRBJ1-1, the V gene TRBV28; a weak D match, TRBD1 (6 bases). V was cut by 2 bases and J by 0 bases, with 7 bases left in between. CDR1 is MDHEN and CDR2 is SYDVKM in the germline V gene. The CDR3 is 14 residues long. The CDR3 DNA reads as TGTGCCAGCAGTTTACGGGACATGAACACTGAAGCTTTCTTT. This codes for CASSLRDMNTEAFF.

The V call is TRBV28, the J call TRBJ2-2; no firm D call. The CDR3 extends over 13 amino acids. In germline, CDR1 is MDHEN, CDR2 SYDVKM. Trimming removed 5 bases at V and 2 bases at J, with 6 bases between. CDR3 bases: TGTGCCAGCAGTAAAATAAACACCGGGGAGCTGTTTTTT. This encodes CASSKINTGELFF.

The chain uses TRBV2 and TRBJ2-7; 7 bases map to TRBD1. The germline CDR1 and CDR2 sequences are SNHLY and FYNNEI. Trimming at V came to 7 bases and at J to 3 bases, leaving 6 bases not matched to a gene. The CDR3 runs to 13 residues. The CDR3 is CASTWDRRYEQYF. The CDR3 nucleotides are TGTGCCAGCACCTGGGACAGACGCTACGAGCAGTACTTC.

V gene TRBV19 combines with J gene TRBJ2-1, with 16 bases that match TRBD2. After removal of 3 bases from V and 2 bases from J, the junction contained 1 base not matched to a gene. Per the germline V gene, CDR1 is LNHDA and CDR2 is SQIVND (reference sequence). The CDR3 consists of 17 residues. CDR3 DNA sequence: TGTGCCAGTAGTATCGGGACTAGCGGGAGGGCCTACAATGAGCAGTTCTTC. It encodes CASSIGTSGRAYNEQFF.

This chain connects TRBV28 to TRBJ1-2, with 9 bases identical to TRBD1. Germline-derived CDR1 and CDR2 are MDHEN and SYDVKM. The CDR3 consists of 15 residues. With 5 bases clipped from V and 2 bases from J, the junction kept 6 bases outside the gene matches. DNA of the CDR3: TGTGCCAGCAGTATGCCGACAGGGGGAAACTATGGCTACACCTTC. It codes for CASSMPTGGNYGYTF.

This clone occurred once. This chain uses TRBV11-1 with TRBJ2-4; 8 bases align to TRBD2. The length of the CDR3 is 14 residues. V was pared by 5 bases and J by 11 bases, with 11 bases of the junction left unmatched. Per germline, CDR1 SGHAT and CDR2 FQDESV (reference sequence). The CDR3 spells CASSPRAGVSVQYF. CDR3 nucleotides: TGTGCCAGCAGCCCTAGAGCGGGGGTGTCGGTTCAGTACTTC.

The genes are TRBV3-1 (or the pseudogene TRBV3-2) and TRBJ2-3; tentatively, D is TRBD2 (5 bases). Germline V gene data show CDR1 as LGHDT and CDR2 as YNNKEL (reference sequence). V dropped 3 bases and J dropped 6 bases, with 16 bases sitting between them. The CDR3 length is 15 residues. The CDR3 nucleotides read TGTGCCAGCAGCCACCTTAGCGAATCTTCGGATACGCAGTATTTT. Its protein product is CASSHLSESSDTQYF.

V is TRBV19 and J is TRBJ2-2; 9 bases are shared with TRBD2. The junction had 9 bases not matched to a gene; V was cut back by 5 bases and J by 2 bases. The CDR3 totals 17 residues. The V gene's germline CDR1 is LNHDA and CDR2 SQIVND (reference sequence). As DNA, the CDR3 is TGTGCCAGTAGTCACCTGGCGGGAGGGTTTAACACCGGGGAGCTGTTTTTT. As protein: CASSHLAGGFNTGELFF.

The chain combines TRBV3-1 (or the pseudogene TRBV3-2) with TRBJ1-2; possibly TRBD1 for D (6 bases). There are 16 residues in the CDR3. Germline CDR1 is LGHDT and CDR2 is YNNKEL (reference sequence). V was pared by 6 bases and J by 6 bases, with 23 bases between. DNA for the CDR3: TGTGCCAGCAGACCTCAGGGGCGCTCCTCCGTCGATGGCTACACCTTC. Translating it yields CASRPQGRSSVDGYTF.

CDR3 sequence reads: CASSQGQGRLLEQFF. The CDR3 nucleotides are TGTGCCAGCAGCCAGGGACAGGGTAGATTGCTTGAGCAGTTCTTC. The chain joins TRBV11-3 to TRBJ2-1; 9 bases agree with TRBD1. The germline gives CDR1 SGHNT, CDR2 YENEEA. V was clipped by 5 bases and J by 9 bases; unmatched bases: 11. The CDR3 runs 15 residues.